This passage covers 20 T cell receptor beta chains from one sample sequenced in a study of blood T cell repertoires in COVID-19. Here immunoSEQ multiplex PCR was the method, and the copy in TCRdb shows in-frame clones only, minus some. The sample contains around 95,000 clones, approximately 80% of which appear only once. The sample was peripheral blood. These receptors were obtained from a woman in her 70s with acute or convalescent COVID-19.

DNA of the CDR3: TGTGCCAGCAGTCGACAGGGAACTGGGGCCAACGTCCTGACTTTC. Its protein product is CASSRQGTGANVLTF. The V gene is TRBV6-5, the J gene TRBJ2-6; TRBD1 matches at 7 bases. The V and J ends lost 5 bases and 2 bases, in that order; junction bases with no gene match: 3. The CDR3 totals 15 residues. The germline V gene encodes CDR1 MNHEY and CDR2 SVGAGI.

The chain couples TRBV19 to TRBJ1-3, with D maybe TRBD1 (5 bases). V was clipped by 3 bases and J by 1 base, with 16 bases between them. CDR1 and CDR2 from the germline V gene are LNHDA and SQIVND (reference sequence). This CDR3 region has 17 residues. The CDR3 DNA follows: TGTGCCAGTAGTATGTACAGCAGGGCGCTTTCTGGAAACACCATATATTTT. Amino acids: CASSMYSRALSGNTIYF.

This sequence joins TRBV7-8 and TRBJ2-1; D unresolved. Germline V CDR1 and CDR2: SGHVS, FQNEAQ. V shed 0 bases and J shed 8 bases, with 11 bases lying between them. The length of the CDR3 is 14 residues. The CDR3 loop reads CASSLAALRYEQFF. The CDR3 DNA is TGTGCCAGCAGCTTAGCGGCCCTGAGGTATGAGCAGTTCTTC.

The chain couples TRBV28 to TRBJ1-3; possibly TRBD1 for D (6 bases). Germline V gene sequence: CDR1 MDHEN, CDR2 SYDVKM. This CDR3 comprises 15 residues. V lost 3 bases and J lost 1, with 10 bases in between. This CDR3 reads CASSFLGASGNTIYF. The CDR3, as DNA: TGTGCCAGCAGTTTTTTGGGGGCGTCTGGAAACACCATATATTTT. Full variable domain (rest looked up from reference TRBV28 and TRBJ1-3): DVKVTQSSRYLVKRTGEKVFLECVQDMDHENMFWYRQDPGLGLRLIYFSYDVKMKEKGDIPEGYSVSREKKERFSLILESASTNQTSMYLCASSFLGASGNTIYFGEGSWLTVV.

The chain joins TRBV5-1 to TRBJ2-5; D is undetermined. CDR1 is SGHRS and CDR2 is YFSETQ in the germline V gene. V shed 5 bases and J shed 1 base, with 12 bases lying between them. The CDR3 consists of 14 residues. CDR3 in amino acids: CASSGSGSQETQYF. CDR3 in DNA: TGCGCCAGCAGTGGATCCGGGTCCCAAGAGACCCAGTACTTC.

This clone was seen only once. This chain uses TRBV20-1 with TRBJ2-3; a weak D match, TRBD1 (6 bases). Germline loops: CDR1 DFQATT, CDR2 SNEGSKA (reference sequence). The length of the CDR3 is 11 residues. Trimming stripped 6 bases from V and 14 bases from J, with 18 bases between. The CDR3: CSALRTEEMYF. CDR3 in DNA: TGCAGTGCCCTACGGACAGAGGAAATGTATTTT.

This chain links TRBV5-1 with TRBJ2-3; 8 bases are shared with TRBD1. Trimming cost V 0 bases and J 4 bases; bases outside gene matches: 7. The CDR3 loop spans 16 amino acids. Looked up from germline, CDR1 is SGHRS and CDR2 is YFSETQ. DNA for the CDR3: TGCGCCAGCAGCTTGGCCGGTGACAGGGGCGCAGATACGCAGTATTTT. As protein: CASSLAGDRGADTQYF.

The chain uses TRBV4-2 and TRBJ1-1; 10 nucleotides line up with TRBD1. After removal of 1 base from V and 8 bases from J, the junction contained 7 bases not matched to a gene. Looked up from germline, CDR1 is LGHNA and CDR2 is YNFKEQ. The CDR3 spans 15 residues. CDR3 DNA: TGTGCCAGCAGCCAAGCCCTCGGGACAGGGGTCGAAGCTTTCTTT. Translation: CASSQALGTGVEAFF.

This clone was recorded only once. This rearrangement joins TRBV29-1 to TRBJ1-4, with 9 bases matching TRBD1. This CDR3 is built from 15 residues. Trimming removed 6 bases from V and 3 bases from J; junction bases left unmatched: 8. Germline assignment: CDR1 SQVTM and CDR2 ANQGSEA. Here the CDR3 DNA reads TGCAGCGTGTCGACAGGGGGTTCGGCTAATGAAAAACTGTTTTTT. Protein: CSVSTGGSANEKLFF.

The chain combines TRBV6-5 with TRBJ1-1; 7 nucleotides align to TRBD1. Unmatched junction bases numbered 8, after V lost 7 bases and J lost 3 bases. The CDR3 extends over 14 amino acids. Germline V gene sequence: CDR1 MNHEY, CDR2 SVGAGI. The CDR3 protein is CASTYTGAHTEAFF. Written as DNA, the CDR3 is TGTGCCAGCACGTACACAGGGGCTCACACTGAAGCTTTCTTT.

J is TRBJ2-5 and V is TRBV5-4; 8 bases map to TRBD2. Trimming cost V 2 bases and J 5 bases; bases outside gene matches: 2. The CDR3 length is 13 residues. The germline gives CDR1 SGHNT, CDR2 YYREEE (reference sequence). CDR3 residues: CASSFSGEETQYF. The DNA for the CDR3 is TGTGCCAGCAGCTTTAGCGGGGAGGAGACCCAGTACTTC.

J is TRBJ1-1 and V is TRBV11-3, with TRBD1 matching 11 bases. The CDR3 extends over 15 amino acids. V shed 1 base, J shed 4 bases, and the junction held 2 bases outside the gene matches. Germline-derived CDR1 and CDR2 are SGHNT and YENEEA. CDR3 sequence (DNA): TGTGCCAGCAGCTTAGCTGGACAGGGGGCCACTGAAGCTTTCTTT. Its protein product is CASSLAGQGATEAFF.

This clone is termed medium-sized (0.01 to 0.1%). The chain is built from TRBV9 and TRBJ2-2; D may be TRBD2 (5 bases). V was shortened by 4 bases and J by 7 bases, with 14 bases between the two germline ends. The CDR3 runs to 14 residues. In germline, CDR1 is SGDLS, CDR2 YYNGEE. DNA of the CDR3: TGTGCCAGCAGCCTCGTCCGGGGTGGCGGGGAGCTGTTTTTT. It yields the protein CASSLVRGGGELFF.

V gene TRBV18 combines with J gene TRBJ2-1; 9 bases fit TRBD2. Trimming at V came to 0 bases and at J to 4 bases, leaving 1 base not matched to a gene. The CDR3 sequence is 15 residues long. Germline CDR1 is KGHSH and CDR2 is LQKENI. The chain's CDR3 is CASSPPGLAYNEQFF. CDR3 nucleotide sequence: TGTGCCAGCTCACCACCGGGACTAGCATACAATGAGCAGTTCTTC.

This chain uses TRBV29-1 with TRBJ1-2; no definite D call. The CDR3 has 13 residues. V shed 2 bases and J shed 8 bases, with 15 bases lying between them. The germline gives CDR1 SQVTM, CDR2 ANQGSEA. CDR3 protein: CSVETEGRSGYTF. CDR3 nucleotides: TGCAGCGTTGAAACAGAGGGAAGGAGCGGCTACACCTTC.

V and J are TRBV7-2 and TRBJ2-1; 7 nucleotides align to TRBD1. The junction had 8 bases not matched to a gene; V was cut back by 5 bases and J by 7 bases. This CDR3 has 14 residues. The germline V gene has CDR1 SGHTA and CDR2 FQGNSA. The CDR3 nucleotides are TGTGCCAGCAGCCCGGGACAGAAACCGAATGAGCAGTTCTTC. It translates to CASSPGQKPNEQFF.

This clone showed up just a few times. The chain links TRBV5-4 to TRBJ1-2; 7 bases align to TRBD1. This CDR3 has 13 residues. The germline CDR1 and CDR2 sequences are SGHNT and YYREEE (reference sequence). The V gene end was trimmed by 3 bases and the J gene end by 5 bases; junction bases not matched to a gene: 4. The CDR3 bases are TGTGCCAGCAGCTCAACAGGGGTTTATGGCTACACCTTC. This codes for CASSSTGVYGYTF.

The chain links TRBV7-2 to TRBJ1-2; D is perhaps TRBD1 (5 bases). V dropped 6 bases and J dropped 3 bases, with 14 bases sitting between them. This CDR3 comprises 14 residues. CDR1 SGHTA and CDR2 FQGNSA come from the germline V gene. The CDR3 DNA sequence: TGTGCCAGCAGGTGGGGAGGGGTGGACTATGGCTACACCTTC. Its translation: CASRWGGVDYGYTF.

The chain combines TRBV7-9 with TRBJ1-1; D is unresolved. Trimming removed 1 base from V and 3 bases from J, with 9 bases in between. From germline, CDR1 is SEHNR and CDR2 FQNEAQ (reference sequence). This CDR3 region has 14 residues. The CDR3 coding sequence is TGTGCCAGCAGCTTAGTGACACTAGACACTGAAGCTTTCTTT. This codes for CASSLVTLDTEAFF.

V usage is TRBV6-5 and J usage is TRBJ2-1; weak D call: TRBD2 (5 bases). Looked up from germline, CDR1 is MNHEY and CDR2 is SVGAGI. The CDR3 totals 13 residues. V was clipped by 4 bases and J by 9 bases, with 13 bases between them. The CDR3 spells CASSLAFEGEQFF. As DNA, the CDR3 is TGTGCCAGCAGTTTAGCTTTTGAGGGTGAGCAGTTCTTC.